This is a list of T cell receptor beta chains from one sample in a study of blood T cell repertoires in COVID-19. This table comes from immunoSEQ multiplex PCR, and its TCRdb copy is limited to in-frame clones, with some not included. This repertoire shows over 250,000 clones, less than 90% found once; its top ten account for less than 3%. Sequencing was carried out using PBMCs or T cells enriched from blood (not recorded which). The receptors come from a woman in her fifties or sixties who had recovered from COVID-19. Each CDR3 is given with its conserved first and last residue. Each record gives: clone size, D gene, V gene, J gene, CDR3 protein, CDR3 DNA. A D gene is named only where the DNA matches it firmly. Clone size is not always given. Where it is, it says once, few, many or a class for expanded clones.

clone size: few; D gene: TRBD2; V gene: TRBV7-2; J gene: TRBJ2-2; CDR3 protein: CASSLRAGMNTGELFF; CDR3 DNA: TGTGCCAGCAGCTTAAGAGCGGGAATGAACACCGGGGAGCTGTTTTTT
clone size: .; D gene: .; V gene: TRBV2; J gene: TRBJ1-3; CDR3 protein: CASRQGGNTIYF; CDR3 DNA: TGTGCCAGCAGACAGGGCGGAAACACCATATATTTT
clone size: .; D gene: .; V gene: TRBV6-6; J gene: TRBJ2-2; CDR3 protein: CASSSGLLGGELFF; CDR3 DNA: TGTGCCAGCAGTTCGGGACTTCTTGGAGGGGAGCTGTTTTTT
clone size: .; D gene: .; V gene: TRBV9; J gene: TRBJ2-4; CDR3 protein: CASSVGGGGKNIQYF; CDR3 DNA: TGTGCCAGCAGCGTAGGAGGCGGAGGTAAAAACATTCAGTACTTC
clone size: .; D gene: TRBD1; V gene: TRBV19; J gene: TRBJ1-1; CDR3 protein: CASSIGGQAIGNTEAFF; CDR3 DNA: TGTGCCAGTAGTATAGGAGGACAGGCCATAGGGAACACTGAAGCTTTCTTT
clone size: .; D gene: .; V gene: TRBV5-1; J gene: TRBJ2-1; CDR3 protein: CASAEGSEQFF; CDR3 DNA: TGCGCCAGCGCGGAGGGGAGTGAGCAGTTCTTC
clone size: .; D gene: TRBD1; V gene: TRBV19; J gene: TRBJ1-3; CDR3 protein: CASSLPGQIRSSGNTIYF; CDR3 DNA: TGTGCCAGTAGTTTACCGGGACAGATACGAAGCTCTGGAAACACCATATATTTT
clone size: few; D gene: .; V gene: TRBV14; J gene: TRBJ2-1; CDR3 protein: CASSQTSEQFF; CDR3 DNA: TGTGCCAGCAGCCAGACTAGTGAGCAGTTCTTC
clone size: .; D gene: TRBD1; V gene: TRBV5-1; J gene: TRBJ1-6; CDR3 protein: CASRRTGTGNSPLHF; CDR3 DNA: TGCGCCAGCAGAAGAACCGGGACAGGGAATTCACCCCTCCACTTT
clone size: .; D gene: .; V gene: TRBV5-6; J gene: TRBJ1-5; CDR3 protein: CASSPRGQRNQPQHF; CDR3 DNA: TGTGCCAGCAGCCCCAGGGGCCAAAGAAATCAGCCCCAGCATTTT
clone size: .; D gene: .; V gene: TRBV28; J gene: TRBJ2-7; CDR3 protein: CATQGAGFDEQYF; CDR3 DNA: TGTGCCACACAGGGAGCTGGGTTCGACGAGCAGTACTTC
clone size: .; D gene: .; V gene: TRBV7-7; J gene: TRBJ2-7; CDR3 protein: CAPNLTAADEQYF; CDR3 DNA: TGTGCTCCCAACCTCACGGCGGCGGACGAGCAGTACTTC
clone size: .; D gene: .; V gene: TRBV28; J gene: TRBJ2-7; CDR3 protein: CASSLWPSSYEQYF; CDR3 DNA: TGTGCCAGCAGTTTATGGCCTAGCTCCTACGAGCAGTACTTC
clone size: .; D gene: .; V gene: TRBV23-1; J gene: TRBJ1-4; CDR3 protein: CASRVPIHRTDYATNEKLFF; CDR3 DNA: TGCGCCAGCAGGGTACCAATCCATCGGACAGATTATGCAACTAATGAAAAACTGTTTTTT
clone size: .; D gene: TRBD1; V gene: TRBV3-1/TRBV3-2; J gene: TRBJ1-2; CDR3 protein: CASRDRVKYGYTF; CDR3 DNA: TGTGCCAGCAGGGACAGGGTGAAATATGGCTACACCTTC
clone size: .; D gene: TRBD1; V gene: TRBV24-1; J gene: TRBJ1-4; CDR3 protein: CATSESTGAGEKLFF; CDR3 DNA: TGTGCCACCAGTGAGTCGACAGGGGCAGGGGAAAAACTGTTTTTT
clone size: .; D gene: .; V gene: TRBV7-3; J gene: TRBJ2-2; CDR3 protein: CASSLSRRAGELFF; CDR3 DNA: TGTGCCAGCAGCTTAAGTCGGAGGGCCGGGGAGCTGTTTTTT
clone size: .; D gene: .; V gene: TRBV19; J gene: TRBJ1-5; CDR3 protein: CASSIRGNQPQHF; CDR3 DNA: TGTGCCAGTAGTATTAGGGGGAATCAGCCCCAGCATTTT
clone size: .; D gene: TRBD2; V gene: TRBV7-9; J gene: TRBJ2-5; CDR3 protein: CASSPWTSGTETQYF; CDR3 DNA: TGTGCCAGCAGCCCCTGGACTAGCGGGACGGAGACCCAGTACTTC
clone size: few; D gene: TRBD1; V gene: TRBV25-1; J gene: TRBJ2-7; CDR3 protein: CASSRTGVEQYF; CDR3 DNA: TGTGCCAGCAGTAGGACAGGGGTCGAGCAGTACTTC
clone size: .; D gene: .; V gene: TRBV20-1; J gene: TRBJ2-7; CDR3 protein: CSASQDRTYEQYF; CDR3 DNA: TGCAGTGCTAGTCAGGACAGAACCTACGAGCAGTACTTC
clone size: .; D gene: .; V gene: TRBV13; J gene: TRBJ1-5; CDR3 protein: CASSRQSNQPQHF; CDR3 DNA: TGTGCCAGCTCCCGACAAAGCAATCAGCCCCAGCATTTT
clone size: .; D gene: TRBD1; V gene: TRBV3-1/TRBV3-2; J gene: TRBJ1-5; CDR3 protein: CASSQLNPGTANQPQHF; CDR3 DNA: TGTGCCAGCAGCCAACTTAATCCCGGGACAGCTAATCAGCCCCAGCATTTT
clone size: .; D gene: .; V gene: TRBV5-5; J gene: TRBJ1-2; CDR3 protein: CASSLDGGASGYTF; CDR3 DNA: TGTGCCAGCAGCTTGGATGGGGGGGCGAGTGGCTACACCTTC
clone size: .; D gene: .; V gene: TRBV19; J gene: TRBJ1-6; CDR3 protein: CASKNGVRNNSPLHF; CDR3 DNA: TGTGCCAGTAAGAACGGGGTCAGGAATAATTCACCCCTCCACTTT
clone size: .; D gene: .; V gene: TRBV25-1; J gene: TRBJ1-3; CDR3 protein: CASSEPVREGNTIYF; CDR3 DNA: TGTGCCAGCAGTGAACCCGTCCGGGAGGGAAACACCATATATTTT
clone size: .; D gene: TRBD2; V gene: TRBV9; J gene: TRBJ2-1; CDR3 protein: CASSVDPSGDNEQFF; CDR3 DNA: TGTGCCAGCAGCGTAGATCCTAGCGGGGACAATGAGCAGTTCTTC
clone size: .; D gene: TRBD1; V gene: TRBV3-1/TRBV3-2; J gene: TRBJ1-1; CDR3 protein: CASSQQGTDTEAFF; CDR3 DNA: TGTGCCAGCAGCCAACAGGGGACAGACACTGAAGCTTTCTTT
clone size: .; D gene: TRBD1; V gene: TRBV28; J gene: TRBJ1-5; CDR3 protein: CASSPPTGQGNQPQHF; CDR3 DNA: TGTGCCAGCAGTCCCCCTACGGGACAGGGAAATCAGCCCCAGCATTTT
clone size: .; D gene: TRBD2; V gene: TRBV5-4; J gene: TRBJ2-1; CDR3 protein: CASWLAGGLMYNEQFF; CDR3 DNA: TGTGCCAGCTGGCTAGCGGGAGGATTAATGTACAATGAGCAGTTCTTC
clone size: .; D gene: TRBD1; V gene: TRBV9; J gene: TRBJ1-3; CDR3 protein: CASSGGQRSVNTIYF; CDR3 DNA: TGTGCCAGCAGCGGGGGACAGCGAAGTGTAAACACCATATATTTT
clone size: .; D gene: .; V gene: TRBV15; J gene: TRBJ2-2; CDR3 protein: CATSKLLEARGGELFF; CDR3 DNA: TGTGCCACCAGCAAGCTACTAGAGGCCCGGGGAGGGGAGCTGTTTTTT
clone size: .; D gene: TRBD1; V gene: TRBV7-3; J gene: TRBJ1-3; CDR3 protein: CASSPLLGGTGDSGNTIYF; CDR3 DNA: TGTGCCAGCAGCCCCTTATTAGGGGGGACAGGGGACTCTGGAAACACCATATATTTT
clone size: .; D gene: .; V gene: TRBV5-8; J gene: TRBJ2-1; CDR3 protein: CASRPVGRVLLPFF; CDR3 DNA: TGTGCCAGCAGGCCCGTTGGGCGGGTCCTACTCCCGTTCTTC
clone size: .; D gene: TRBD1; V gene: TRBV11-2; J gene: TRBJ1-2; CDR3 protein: CASSRQGSYGYTF; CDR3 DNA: TGTGCCAGCAGCCGACAGGGGAGCTATGGCTACACCTTC
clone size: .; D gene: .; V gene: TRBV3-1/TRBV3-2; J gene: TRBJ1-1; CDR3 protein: CASSLRDAKNTEAFF; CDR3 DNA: TGTGCCAGCAGCCTGCGGGATGCCAAGAACACTGAAGCTTTCTTT
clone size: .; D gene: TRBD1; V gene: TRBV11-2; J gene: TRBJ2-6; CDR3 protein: CASSSGGSGANVLTF; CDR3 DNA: TGTGCCAGCAGCTCAGGGGGATCTGGGGCCAACGTCCTGACTTTC
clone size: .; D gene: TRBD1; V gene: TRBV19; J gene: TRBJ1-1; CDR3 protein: CASSIVRGAYPTNRNTEAFF; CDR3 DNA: TGTGCCAGTAGTATAGTCAGGGGGGCCTACCCGACAAACCGGAACACTGAAGCTTTCTTT
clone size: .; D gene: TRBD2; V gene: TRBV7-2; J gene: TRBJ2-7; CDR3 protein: CASSPSSGREYEQYF; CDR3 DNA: TGTGCCAGCAGCCCATCTAGCGGGAGGGAGTACGAGCAGTACTTC
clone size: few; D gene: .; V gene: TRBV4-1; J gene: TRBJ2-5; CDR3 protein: CASSQDEVAQYF; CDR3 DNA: TGCGCCAGCAGCCAAGATGAAGTAGCCCAGTACTTC
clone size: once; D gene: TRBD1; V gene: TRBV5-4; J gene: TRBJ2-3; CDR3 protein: CASSFQQGVDTQYF; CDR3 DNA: TGTGCCAGCAGCTTCCAACAGGGGGTAGATACGCAGTATTTT
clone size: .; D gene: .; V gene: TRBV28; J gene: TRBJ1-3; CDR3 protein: CASSPPTERNTIYF; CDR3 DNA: TGTGCCAGCAGCCCACCTACAGAAAGAAACACCATATATTTT
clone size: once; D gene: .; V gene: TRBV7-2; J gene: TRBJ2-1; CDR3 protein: CASSPGTLLLYEQFF; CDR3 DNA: TGTGCCAGCAGCCCCGGGACTCTCCTCCTGTATGAGCAGTTCTTC
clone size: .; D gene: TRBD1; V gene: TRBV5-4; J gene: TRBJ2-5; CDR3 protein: CASSLRRDRGFSETQYF; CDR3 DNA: TGTGCCAGCAGCTTAAGGAGGGACAGGGGTTTTTCGGAGACCCAGTACTTC
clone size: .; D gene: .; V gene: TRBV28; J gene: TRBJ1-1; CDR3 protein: CASSPGVLNTEAFF; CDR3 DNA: TGTGCCAGCAGTCCAGGGGTACTGAACACTGAAGCTTTCTTT